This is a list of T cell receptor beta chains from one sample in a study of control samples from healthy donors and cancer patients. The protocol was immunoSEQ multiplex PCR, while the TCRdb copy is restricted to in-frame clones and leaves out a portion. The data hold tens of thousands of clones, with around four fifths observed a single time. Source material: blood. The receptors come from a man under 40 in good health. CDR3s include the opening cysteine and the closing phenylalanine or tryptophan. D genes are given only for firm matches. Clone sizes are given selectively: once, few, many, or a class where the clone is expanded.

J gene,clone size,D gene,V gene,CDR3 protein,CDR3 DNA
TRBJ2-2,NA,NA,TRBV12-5,CASGLVIGGPNTGELFF,TGTGCTAGTGGTTTGGTAATAGGGGGACCGAACACCGGGGAGCTGTTTTTT
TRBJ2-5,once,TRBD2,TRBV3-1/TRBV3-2,CASSLGTSQETQYF,TGTGCCAGCAGCCTTGGGACTAGTCAAGAGACCCAGTACTTC
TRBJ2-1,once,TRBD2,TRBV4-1,CASSRDTGGSYNEQFF,TGCGCCAGCAGTCGGGATACGGGAGGCTCCTACAATGAGCAGTTCTTC
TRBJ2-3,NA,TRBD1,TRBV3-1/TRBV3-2,CASSRRDRRFTDTQYF,TGTGCCAGCAGTCGGCGGGACAGGCGATTCACAGATACGCAGTATTTT
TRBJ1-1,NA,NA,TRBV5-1,CASSYRSGTINTEAFF,TGCGCCAGCAGCTATAGATCCGGGACAATCAACACTGAAGCTTTCTTT
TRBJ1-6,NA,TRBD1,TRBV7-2,CASSPRDRGSNSPLHF,TGTGCCAGCAGCCCCCGGGACAGGGGAAGCAATTCACCCCTCCACTTT
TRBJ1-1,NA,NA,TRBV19,CASSISSRGTEAFF,TGTGCCAGTAGTATTTCCTCCAGGGGCACTGAAGCTTTCTTT
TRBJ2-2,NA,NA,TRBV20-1,CSASKNTGATGELFF,TGCAGTGCTAGTAAAAATACGGGGGCCACCGGGGAGCTGTTTTTT
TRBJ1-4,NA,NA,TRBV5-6,CASSLSGSEKLFF,TGTGCCAGCAGCTTGTCAGGGAGCGAAAAACTGTTTTTT
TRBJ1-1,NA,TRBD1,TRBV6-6,CASKPGQGEKAFF,TGTGCCAGCAAACCCGGACAGGGTGAGAAAGCTTTCTTT
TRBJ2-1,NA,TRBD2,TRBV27,CASSQGFGRGGSNYNEQFF,TGTGCCAGCAGTCAGGGATTTGGGCGGGGGGGTTCCAACTACAATGAGCAGTTCTTC
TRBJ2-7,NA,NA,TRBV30,CAWSVGLFYEQYF,TGTGCCTGGAGTGTAGGCCTCTTCTACGAGCAGTACTTC
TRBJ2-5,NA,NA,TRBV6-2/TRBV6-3,CASSPRETQYF,TGTGCCAGCAGTCCCCGGGAGACCCAGTACTTC
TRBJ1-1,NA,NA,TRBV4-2,CASSQGQNTEAFF,TGTGCCAGCAGCCAGGGACAGAACACTGAAGCTTTCTTT
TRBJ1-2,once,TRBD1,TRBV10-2,CASSGGTGGGGGYTF,TGCGCCAGCAGTGGGGGGACAGGGGGCGGTGGTGGCTACACCTTC
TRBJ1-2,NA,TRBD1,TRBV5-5,CASSSPGQGPGGYTF,TGTGCCAGCAGCTCTCCGGGACAGGGGCCGGGTGGCTACACCTTC
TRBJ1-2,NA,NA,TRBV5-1,CASSLGEGDGYTF,TGCGCCAGCAGCTTGGGTGAGGGGGACGGCTACACCTTC
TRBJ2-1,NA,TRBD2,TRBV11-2,CASSLEAGGSYNEQFF,TGTGCCAGCAGCTTAGAAGCGGGGGGCTCCTACAATGAGCAGTTCTTC
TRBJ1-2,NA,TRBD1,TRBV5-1,CASSNEGAISYGYTF,TGCGCCAGCAGCAACGAGGGGGCAATCTCCTATGGCTACACCTTC
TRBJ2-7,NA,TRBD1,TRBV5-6,CASSGVGQGASSYEQYF,TGTGCCAGCAGCGGAGTAGGACAGGGGGCGAGCTCCTACGAGCAGTACTTC
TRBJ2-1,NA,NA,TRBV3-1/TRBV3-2,CASSQDISLGGATNEQFF,TGTGCCAGCAGCCAAGATATAAGCCTTGGGGGGGCCACGAATGAGCAGTTCTTC
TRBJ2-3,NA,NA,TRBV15,CATSRSLRGDTQYF,TGTGCCACCAGCAGATCCCTCAGGGGTGATACGCAGTATTTT
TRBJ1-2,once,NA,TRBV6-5,CASTLTGNGYTF,TGTGCCAGCACCCTCACAGGGAATGGCTACACCTTC
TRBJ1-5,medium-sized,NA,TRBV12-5,CASGSIGAVQHF,TGTGCTAGTGGTTCTATCGGGGCAGTCCAGCATTTT
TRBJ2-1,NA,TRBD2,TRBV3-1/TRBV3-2,CASSRAGGLNEQFF,TGTGCCAGCAGCCGAGCGGGGGGGCTCAATGAGCAGTTCTTC
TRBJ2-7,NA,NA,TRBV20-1,CSASEGIYEQYF,TGCAGTGCTAGTGAGGGGATCTACGAGCAGTACTTC
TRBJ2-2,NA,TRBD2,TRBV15,CATSRIAGGLTGELFF,TGTGCCACCAGCAGAATAGCGGGGGGGCTGACCGGGGAGCTGTTTTTT
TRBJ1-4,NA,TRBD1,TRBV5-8,CASSLGQGSEKLFF,TGTGCCAGCAGCTTGGGACAGGGTTCTGAAAAACTGTTTTTT
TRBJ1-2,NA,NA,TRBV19,CASSFTGVNYGYTF,TGTGCCAGTAGCTTTACAGGAGTAAACTATGGCTACACCTTC
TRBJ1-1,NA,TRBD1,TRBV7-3,CASREGGPNTEAFF,TGTGCCAGCAGGGAAGGGGGCCCGAACACTGAAGCTTTCTTT
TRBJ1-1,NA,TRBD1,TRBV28,CASRLPGQGAFTEAFF,TGTGCCAGCAGGCTCCCGGGACAGGGGGCCTTCACTGAAGCTTTCTTT
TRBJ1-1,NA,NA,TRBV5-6,CASSLPATENTEAFF,TGTGCCAGCAGCTTACCCGCAACAGAGAACACTGAAGCTTTCTTT
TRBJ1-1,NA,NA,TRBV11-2,CASSLFPELNTEAFF,TGTGCCAGCAGCTTATTTCCGGAACTGAACACTGAAGCTTTCTTT
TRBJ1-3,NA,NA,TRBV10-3,CAISEIGYSGNTIYF,TGTGCCATCAGTGAGATCGGTTACTCTGGAAACACCATATATTTT
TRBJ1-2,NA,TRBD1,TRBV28,CAISGFGGGGGYTF,TGTGCCATAAGCGGTTTTGGAGGGGGCGGTGGCTACACCTTC
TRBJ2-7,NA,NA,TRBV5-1,CASSLDRLADEQYF,TGCGCCAGCAGCTTGGATAGGCTCGCTGACGAGCAGTACTTC
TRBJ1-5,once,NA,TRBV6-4,CASRPPGYARDQPQHF,TGTGCCAGCAGGCCCCCCGGGTACGCCAGGGATCAGCCCCAGCATTTT
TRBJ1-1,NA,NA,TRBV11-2,CASSLAASLNTEAFF,TGTGCCAGCAGCTTAGCAGCCAGTTTGAACACTGAAGCTTTCTTT
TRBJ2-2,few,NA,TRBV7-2,CASSFNPRDTGELFF,TGTGCCAGCAGCTTCAATCCTCGGGACACCGGGGAGCTGTTTTTT
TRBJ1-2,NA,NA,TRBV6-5,CASMGNYGYTF,TGTGCCAGCATGGGTAACTATGGCTACACCTTC
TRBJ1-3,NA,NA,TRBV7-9,CASSLVSGPGNTIYF,TGTGCCAGCAGCTTAGTGTCAGGGCCTGGAAACACCATATATTTT
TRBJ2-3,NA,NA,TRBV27,CASSFLQGGVDTQYF,TGTGCCAGCAGTTTTCTACAGGGTGGGGTAGATACGCAGTATTTT
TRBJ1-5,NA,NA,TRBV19,CASSDNTNQPQHF,TGTGCCAGTAGTGACAATACAAATCAGCCCCAGCATTTT
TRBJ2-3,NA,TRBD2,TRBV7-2,CASSPDVAGGLDTQYF,TGTGCCAGCAGTCCCGATGTAGCGGGGGGCCTCGATACGCAGTATTTT
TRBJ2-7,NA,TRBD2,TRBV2,CASSLGLAGNYEQYF,TGTGCCAGCAGCTTAGGACTAGCGGGGAACTACGAGCAGTACTTC
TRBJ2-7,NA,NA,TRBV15,CATSRDRSHSYEQYF,TGTGCCACCAGCAGAGATCGGTCACACAGCTACGAGCAGTACTTC
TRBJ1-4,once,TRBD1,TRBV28,CASRYSGTGHEKLFF,TGTGCCAGCAGATATTCCGGGACAGGGCATGAAAAACTGTTTTTT
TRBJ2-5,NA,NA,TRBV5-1,CASSSRTGETQYF,TGCGCCAGCAGCTCCAGGACGGGAGAGACCCAGTACTTC
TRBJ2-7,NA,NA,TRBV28,CASSSTGSYEQYF,TGTGCCAGCAGCTCCACTGGGTCCTACGAGCAGTACTTC
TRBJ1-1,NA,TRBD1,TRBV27,CASKVRGQGGTEAFF,TGTGCCAGCAAAGTCCGGGGACAGGGGGGGACTGAAGCTTTCTTT
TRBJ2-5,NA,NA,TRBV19,CASSADRYQETQYF,TGTGCCAGTAGTGCCGACAGGTACCAAGAGACCCAGTACTTC
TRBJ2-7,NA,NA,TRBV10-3,CAISESGESSYEQYF,TGTGCCATCAGTGAGTCGGGGGAGTCTTCCTACGAGCAGTACTTC
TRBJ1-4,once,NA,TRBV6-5,CASSPTPATNEKLFF,TGTGCCAGCAGTCCCACACCTGCAACTAATGAAAAACTGTTTTTT
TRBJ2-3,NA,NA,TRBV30,CAWGDDTDTQYF,TGTGCCTGGGGGGACGACACAGATACGCAGTATTTT
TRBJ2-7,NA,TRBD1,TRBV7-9,CASSWDRGSYEQYF,TGTGCCAGCAGCTGGGACAGGGGCTCCTACGAGCAGTACTTC